These T cell receptor beta chains were read from a single sample in a study of blood T cell repertoires in COVID-19. Measured with immunoSEQ multiplex PCR; TCRdb has only the in-frame clones, and not every one. This sample has about 200,000 clones, with approximately 80% found just once. The sequenced sample consisted of PBMCs or T cells enriched from blood (not recorded which). Receptors were obtained from a woman aged 45-60 years with acute COVID-19. The CDR3 runs from the conserved cysteine through the conserved F or W. D genes are given only for firm matches. Clone size is given for some rows only: seen once, a few or many times, or a class if the clone is expanded.

V,D,size,J,CDR3,DNA
TRBV7-2,-,-,TRBJ2-7,CASSFSGNTYEQYF,TGTGCCAGCAGCTTTTCCGGGAACACCTACGAGCAGTACTTC
TRBV6-2/TRBV6-3,TRBD2,-,TRBJ2-7,CASSVAGLSYEQYF,TGTGCCAGCAGTGTAGCGGGCCTGTCCTACGAGCAGTACTTC
TRBV12-3/TRBV12-4,TRBD1,-,TRBJ1-1,CASSTDRGPAFF,TGTGCCAGCAGCACCGACAGGGGGCCAGCTTTCTTT
TRBV5-1,-,-,TRBJ1-6,CASSIQGTGSPLHF,TGCGCCAGCAGCATACAGGGTACGGGATCACCCCTCCACTTT
TRBV28,-,-,TRBJ2-2,CASSLGTQKRLFF,TGTGCCAGCAGTCTGGGGACTCAGAAAAGGCTGTTTTTT
TRBV5-5,-,-,TRBJ2-7,CASSFGGKHEQYF,TGTGCCAGCAGCTTCGGCGGGAAACACGAGCAGTACTTC
TRBV7-2,TRBD1,-,TRBJ2-7,CASSYRDRGLYEQYF,TGTGCCAGCAGCTACCGGGACAGGGGGCTCTACGAGCAGTACTTC
TRBV18,TRBD1,-,TRBJ1-2,CASSPDRNYGYTF,TGTGCCAGCTCACCGGACAGGAACTATGGCTACACCTTC
TRBV29-1,-,-,TRBJ1-5,CSVEVQENQPQHF,TGCAGCGTTGAAGTGCAGGAAAATCAGCCCCAGCATTTT
TRBV6-5,-,once,TRBJ2-3,CASTPVGSSTDTQYF,TGTGCCAGCACCCCGGTCGGTTCTAGCACAGATACGCAGTATTTT
TRBV7-2,TRBD1,-,TRBJ2-7,CASSSPGQANSYEQYF,TGTGCCAGCAGCTCTCCGGGACAGGCAAACTCCTACGAGCAGTACTTC
TRBV7-9,-,-,TRBJ1-5,CASSLEGVGGDQPQHF,TGTGCCAGCAGCCTTGAAGGAGTGGGGGGGGATCAGCCCCAGCATTTT
TRBV19,-,once,TRBJ2-7,CASMGAEGYEQYF,TGTGCCAGTATGGGGGCAGAAGGCTACGAGCAGTACTTC